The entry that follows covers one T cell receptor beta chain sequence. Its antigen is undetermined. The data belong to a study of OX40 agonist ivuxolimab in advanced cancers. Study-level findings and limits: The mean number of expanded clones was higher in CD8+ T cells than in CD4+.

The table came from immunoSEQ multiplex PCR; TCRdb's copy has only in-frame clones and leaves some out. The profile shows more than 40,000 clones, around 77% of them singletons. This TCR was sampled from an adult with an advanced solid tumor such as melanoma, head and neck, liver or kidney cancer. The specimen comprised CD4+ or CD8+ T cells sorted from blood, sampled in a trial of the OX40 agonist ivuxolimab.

As DNA, the CDR3 is TGTGCCAGCAGCGCGCGGGAGCAGTTCTTC. Protein sequence: CASSAREQFF. The genes are TRBV7-2 and TRBJ2-1; D not certain. CDR3 length equals 10 residues. Germline V lookup: CDR1 SGHTA, CDR2 FQGNSA. The ends were cut back, 5 bases at V and 10 bases at J, with 6 bases in the middle.